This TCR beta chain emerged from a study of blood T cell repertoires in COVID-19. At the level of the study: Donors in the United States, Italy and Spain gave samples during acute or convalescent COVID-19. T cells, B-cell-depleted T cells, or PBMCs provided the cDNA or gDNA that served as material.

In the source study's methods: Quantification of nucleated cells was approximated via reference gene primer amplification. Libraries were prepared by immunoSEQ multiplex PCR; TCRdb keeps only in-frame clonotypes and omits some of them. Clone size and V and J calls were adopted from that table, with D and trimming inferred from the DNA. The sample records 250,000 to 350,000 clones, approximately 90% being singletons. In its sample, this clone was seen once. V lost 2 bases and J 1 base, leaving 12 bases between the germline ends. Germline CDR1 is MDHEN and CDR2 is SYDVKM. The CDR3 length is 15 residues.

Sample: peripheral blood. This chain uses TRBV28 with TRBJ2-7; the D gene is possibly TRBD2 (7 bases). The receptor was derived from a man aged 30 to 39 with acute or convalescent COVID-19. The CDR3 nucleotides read TGTGCCAGCAGTTTAGCGGGGGCCCAGTCCTACGAGCAGTACTTC. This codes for CASSLAGAQSYEQYF. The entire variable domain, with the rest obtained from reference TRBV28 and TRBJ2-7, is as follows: DVKVTQSSRYLVKRTGEKVFLECVQDMDHENMFWYRQDPGLGLRLIYFSYDVKMKEKGDIPEGYSVSREKKERFSLILESASTNQTSMYLCASSLAGAQSYEQYFGPGTRLTVT.